This is a list of T cell receptor beta chains from one sample in a study of cytomegalovirus exposure and HLA in healthy donors. Profiled with immunoSEQ multiplex PCR; TCRdb holds only in-frame clones, not every one. The data show 100,000 to 150,000 clones, with 75% to 85% seen just once and over 4.5% held by the top ten. Sequencing used PBMCs. Source of these receptors: a woman between 40 and 50 years old in good health and CMV-seropositive. The CDR3 runs from the conserved cysteine through the conserved F or W. D genes are given only for firm matches. Expanded clones are given a class, and other clones once, few, many or no size at all.

CDR3aa,CDR3nt,d_gene,v_gene,abundance,j_gene
CASSVSTVFSYNEQFF,TGTGCCAGCAGCGTCTCTACAGTCTTTTCCTACAATGAGCAGTTCTTC,-,TRBV9,-,TRBJ2-1
CASSVSGGHLGNEQFF,TGTGCCAGCAGCGTATCGGGGGGGCATTTGGGCAATGAGCAGTTCTTC,TRBD2,TRBV9,once,TRBJ2-1
CASSLSILGTYLYEQYF,TGTGCCAGCAGTTTATCGATCCTAGGGACTTATCTCTACGAGCAGTACTTC,-,TRBV27,-,TRBJ2-7
CASSVGGGAWSYNEQFF,TGTGCCAGCAGCGTAGGAGGGGGGGCATGGTCCTACAATGAGCAGTTCTTC,-,TRBV9,few,TRBJ2-1
CASHKAIASHYNEQFF,TGTGCCAGCCATAAAGCGATAGCGTCCCACTACAATGAGCAGTTCTTC,-,TRBV28,-,TRBJ2-1
CASSPGTGGSSPLHF,TGTGCCAGCAGCCCGGGGACAGGGGGCTCTTCACCCCTCCACTTT,TRBD1,TRBV7-6,-,TRBJ1-6
CASSLTSGGLYEQYF,TGTGCCAGCAGTCTAACTAGCGGGGGCCTCTACGAGCAGTACTTC,TRBD2,TRBV27,-,TRBJ2-7
CASSYSRGREYEQYF,TGTGCCAGCAGTTACTCTCGCGGGAGGGAATACGAGCAGTACTTC,TRBD2,TRBV6-5,-,TRBJ2-7
CASSPQGNYGYTF,TGTGCCAGCAGCCCTCAGGGGAACTATGGCTACACCTTC,-,TRBV4-2,-,TRBJ1-2
CASSLVQGNYNEQFF,TGTGCCAGCAGCTTAGTTCAGGGGAACTACAATGAGCAGTTCTTC,-,TRBV7-2,-,TRBJ2-1
CASSAGTSQETQYF,TGTGCCAGCAGCGCAGGGACAAGCCAAGAGACCCAGTACTTC,-,TRBV5-4,-,TRBJ2-5
CASSVSQTGNTIYF,TGTGCCAGCAGCGTAAGCCAAACTGGAAACACCATATATTTT,-,TRBV9,-,TRBJ1-3
CASSVGQGKETQYF,TGTGCCAGCTCGGTGGGACAGGGAAAAGAGACCCAGTACTTC,TRBD1,TRBV18,-,TRBJ2-5
CASSIGQRSTDTQYF,TGTGCCAGTAGTATAGGTCAGCGGAGCACAGATACGCAGTATTTT,-,TRBV19,-,TRBJ2-3
CASSWSGVNTEAFF,TGCGCCAGTTCCTGGTCGGGGGTAAATACTGAAGCTTTCTTT,-,TRBV5-1,once,TRBJ1-1
CAWSLQGRANEKLFF,TGTGCCTGGAGTCTACAGGGAAGGGCTAATGAAAAACTGTTTTTT,-,TRBV30,-,TRBJ1-4
CASSPSRRELDYEQYF,TGTGCCAGCAGTCCAAGCAGGCGGGAGTTGGACTACGAGCAGTACTTC,TRBD2,TRBV27,-,TRBJ2-7
CASSLLDGRDSSGNTIYF,TGTGCCAGCAGTTTATTGGACGGCCGGGACAGCTCTGGAAACACCATATATTTT,TRBD1,TRBV27,-,TRBJ1-3
CASGQGPRSPLHF,TGTGCCTCGGGACAGGGGCCCCGTTCACCCCTCCACTTT,TRBD1,TRBV30,-,TRBJ1-6
CASSATTPQETQYF,TGTGCCAGCAGTGCCACTACACCCCAAGAGACCCAGTACTTC,-,TRBV6-5,-,TRBJ2-5
CASSLWTGGEDEQYF,TGTGCCAGCAGCTTGTGGACAGGGGGCGAGGACGAGCAGTACTTC,TRBD1,TRBV7-6,-,TRBJ2-7
CASSLSGITNEQFF,TGTGCCAGCAGTTTGTCAGGGATTACCAATGAGCAGTTCTTC,-,TRBV28,-,TRBJ2-1
CAISEVLRGNEQFF,TGTGCCATCAGTGAGGTTTTACGCGGTAATGAGCAGTTCTTC,-,TRBV10-3,-,TRBJ2-1
CASSLGQRNTIYF,TGTGCCAGCAGTCTGGGACAGCGAAACACCATATATTTT,TRBD1,TRBV27,-,TRBJ1-3
CASSLAQGGTGELFF,TGCGCCAGCAGCTTGGCGCAGGGGGGCACCGGGGAGCTGTTTTTT,-,TRBV5-1,-,TRBJ2-2
CATRGLGEKLFF,TGTGCCACCAGGGGGCTTGGAGAAAAACTGTTTTTT,TRBD1,TRBV28,-,TRBJ1-4
CASSYSGTENTEAFF,TGTGCCAGCAGTTATTCCGGGACAGAGAACACTGAAGCTTTCTTT,TRBD1,TRBV6-5,-,TRBJ1-1
CASSLQGPPYEQYF,TGTGCCAGCAGCCTACAGGGGCCACCCTACGAGCAGTACTTC,TRBD1,TRBV27,-,TRBJ2-7
CAWNRPGGYGYTF,TGTGCCTGGAATAGGCCCGGGGGATATGGCTACACCTTC,-,TRBV30,-,TRBJ1-2
CASSFTGRDEAFF,TGTGCCAGCAGTTTTACAGGGAGAGATGAAGCTTTCTTT,-,TRBV25-1,-,TRBJ1-1
CASAFDSSYEQYF,TGTGCCAGCGCTTTTGACAGTTCGTACGAGCAGTACTTC,-,TRBV27,-,TRBJ2-7
CASSSGQAGSEAFF,TGTGCCAGCAGCTCGGGACAGGCGGGATCTGAAGCTTTCTTT,TRBD1,TRBV28,-,TRBJ1-1
CSVEGREGQPQHF,TGCAGCGTTGAAGGCAGGGAAGGCCAGCCCCAGCATTTT,-,TRBV29-1,-,TRBJ1-5
CASRTGPNTDTQYF,TGTGCCAGCAGAACAGGTCCGAACACAGATACGCAGTATTTT,-,TRBV9,-,TRBJ2-3
CASRAQGNTEAFF,TGTGCCAGCAGAGCCCAGGGGAACACTGAAGCTTTCTTT,-,TRBV2,-,TRBJ1-1
CASSQEAFLSGYTF,TGCGCCAGCAGCCAAGAAGCTTTTTTATCGGGCTACACCTTC,-,TRBV4-1,-,TRBJ1-2
CASSTGGPSYEQYF,TGCGCCAGCAGTACGGGGGGACCGTCCTACGAGCAGTACTTC,TRBD2,TRBV4-1,-,TRBJ2-7
CASSPRYGAGYGYTF,TGTGCCAGCAGCCCCCGGTATGGGGCCGGCTATGGCTACACCTTC,-,TRBV14,-,TRBJ1-2
CASRAPGQEINTQYF,TGCGCCAGCAGGGCTCCGGGACAGGAGATTAATACGCAGTATTTT,TRBD1,TRBV5-1,-,TRBJ2-3
CASSLGLAGGLHTGELFF,TGTGCCAGCAGTTTAGGGTTGGCAGGGGGATTGCACACCGGGGAGCTGTTTTTT,TRBD1,TRBV7-6,-,TRBJ2-2
CASSFSAGERTDTQYF,TGTGCCAGCAGTTTCTCAGCGGGAGAGCGGACAGATACGCAGTATTTT,TRBD2,TRBV27,-,TRBJ2-3
CASSPSGTGDEQFF,TGTGCCAGCAGTCCTAGCGGGACCGGCGATGAGCAGTTCTTC,TRBD2,TRBV6-5,-,TRBJ2-1
CSVLDRESPYEQYF,TGCAGCGTCCTTGACAGGGAGAGCCCCTACGAGCAGTACTTC,TRBD1,TRBV29-1,-,TRBJ2-7
CASSSGTSGRGVLDEQFF,TGTGCCAGTAGTTCTGGGACTAGCGGGAGAGGGGTTTTGGATGAGCAGTTCTTC,TRBD2,TRBV19,-,TRBJ2-1
CSVGDGTTVSYGYTF,TGCAGCGTTGGGGACGGGACTACAGTTTCCTATGGCTACACCTTC,-,TRBV29-1,-,TRBJ1-2
CASAGIDTDTQYF,TGTGCCAGCGCAGGGATCGATACAGATACGCAGTATTTT,-,TRBV25-1,few,TRBJ2-3
CAWRGQGTSEAFF,TGTGCCTGGAGGGGACAGGGGACCTCCGAAGCTTTCTTT,TRBD1,TRBV30,once,TRBJ1-1
CASSSPPSRSYEQYF,TGCGCCAGCAGTTCTCCCCCTTCACGGAGCTACGAGCAGTACTTC,-,TRBV10-2,-,TRBJ2-7
CSSSLDMYNQPQHF,TGTTCCAGCAGCTTAGACATGTACAATCAGCCCCAGCATTTT,-,TRBV7-9,-,TRBJ1-5
CASGVGGWDSPLHF,TGCGCCAGCGGGGTGGGAGGCTGGGATTCACCCCTCCACTTT,-,TRBV5-1,-,TRBJ1-6
CASSARGMEETQYF,TGTGCCAGCAGCGCCCGAGGCATGGAAGAGACCCAGTACTTC,-,TRBV7-6,-,TRBJ2-5
CASSPGQRNTEAFF,TGTGCCAGCAGTCCGGGACAGAGGAACACTGAAGCTTTCTTT,TRBD1,TRBV28,-,TRBJ1-1
CASRGAGQGGTEAFF,TGTGCCAGCAGGGGAGCCGGTCAGGGGGGTACTGAAGCTTTCTTT,TRBD1,TRBV25-1,-,TRBJ1-1
CATSAGQGRTGANVLTF,TGTGCCACCAGCGCGGGACAGGGTCGCACTGGGGCCAACGTCCTGACTTTC,TRBD1,TRBV15,-,TRBJ2-6
CASSWGQGGTEAFF,TGTGCCAGCAGCTGGGGACAGGGGGGCACTGAAGCTTTCTTT,TRBD1,TRBV5-6,once,TRBJ1-1